Given below is one T cell receptor (beta chain) in context. One junction end does not reproduce the germline sequence, and a read error may be involved. Extraction of RNA together with DNA used about 17-30 mg of unsorted bulk tissue. Priming with a constant-region primer yielded TCR beta cDNA from roughly 490 ng total RNA. Employing slightly modified ARM-PCR, three nested multiplex PCR rounds were run, and these gave rise to the TCR beta libraries. TCRdb re-called the multiplex PCR reads with MiXCR, one entry per CDR3 protein. The sample includes 100,000 or so distinct CDR3 sequences, around 80% of them seen just once. This entry is derived from a study of tumor-infiltrating lymphocytes in primary liver carcinoma. The TCR was taken from a man aged 40-55 years with primary liver carcinoma and hepatitis B virus infection. Specimen: liver tumor tissue from sampling region 3. Subset specified: tumor region T3, left-lateral pole.

DNA for the CDR3: TGTGCCAGCATTAGGAGCACAGTCGCCACTGAAGTTTTCTTT. Encoded protein: CASIRSTVATEVFF. The gene calls are TRBV28 and TRBJ1-1; D not certain. The CDR3 totals 14 residues. Germline CDR1 MDHEN, CDR2 SYDVKM.